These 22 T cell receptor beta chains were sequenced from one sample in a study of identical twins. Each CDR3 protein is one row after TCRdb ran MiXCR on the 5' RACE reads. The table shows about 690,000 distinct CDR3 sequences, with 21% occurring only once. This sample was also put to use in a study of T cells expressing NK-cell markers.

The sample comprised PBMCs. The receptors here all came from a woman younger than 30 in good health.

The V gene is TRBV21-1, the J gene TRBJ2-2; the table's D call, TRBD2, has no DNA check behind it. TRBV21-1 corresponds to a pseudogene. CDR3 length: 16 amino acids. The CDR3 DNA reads TGTGCCAGCAGGGGGCTACTAGCGGGGGACACCGGGGAGCTGTTTTTT. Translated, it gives CASRGLLAGDTGELFF.

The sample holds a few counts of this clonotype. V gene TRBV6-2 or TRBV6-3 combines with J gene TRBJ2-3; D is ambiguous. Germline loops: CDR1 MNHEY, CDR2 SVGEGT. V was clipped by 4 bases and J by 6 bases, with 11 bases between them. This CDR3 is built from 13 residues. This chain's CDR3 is CASSSMVEDTQYF. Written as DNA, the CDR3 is TGTGCCAGCAGTTCCATGGTCGAGGATACGCAGTATTTT.

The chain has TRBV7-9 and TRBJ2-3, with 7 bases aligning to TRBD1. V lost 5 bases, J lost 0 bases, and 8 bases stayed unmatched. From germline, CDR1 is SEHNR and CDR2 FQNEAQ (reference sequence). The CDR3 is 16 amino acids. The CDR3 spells CASSRDRDPSTDTQYF. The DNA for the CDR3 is TGTGCCAGCAGCCGCGACAGGGACCCAAGCACAGATACGCAGTATTTT.

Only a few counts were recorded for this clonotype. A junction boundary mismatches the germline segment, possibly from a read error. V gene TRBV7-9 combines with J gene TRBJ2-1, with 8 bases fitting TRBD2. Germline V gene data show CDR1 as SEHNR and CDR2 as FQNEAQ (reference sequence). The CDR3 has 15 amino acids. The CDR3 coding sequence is TGTGCCAGCAGCTTGTTAGCTAGCGGGTACAGTGAGCAGTTCTTC. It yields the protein CASSLLASGYSEQFF.

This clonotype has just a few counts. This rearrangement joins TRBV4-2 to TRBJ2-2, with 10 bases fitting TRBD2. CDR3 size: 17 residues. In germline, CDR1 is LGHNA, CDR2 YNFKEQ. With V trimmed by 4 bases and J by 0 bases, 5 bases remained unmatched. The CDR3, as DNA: TGTGCCAGCAGCCGGGAGCGGGGGGGCCCGAACACCGGGGAGCTGTTTTTT. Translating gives CASSRERGGPNTGELFF.

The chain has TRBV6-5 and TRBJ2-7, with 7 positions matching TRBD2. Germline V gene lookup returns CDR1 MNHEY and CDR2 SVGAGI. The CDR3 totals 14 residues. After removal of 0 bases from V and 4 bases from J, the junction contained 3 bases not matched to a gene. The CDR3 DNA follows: TGTGCCAGCAGTTACTCGGTCGGGGGGTACGAGCAGTACTTC. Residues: CASSYSVGGYEQYF.

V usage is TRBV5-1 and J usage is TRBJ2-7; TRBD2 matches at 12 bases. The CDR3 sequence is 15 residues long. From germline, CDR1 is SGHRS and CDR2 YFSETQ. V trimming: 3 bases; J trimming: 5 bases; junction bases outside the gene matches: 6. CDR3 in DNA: TGCGCCAGCAGCTCGCGGACTAGCGGGAATCACGAGCAGTACTTC. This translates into CASSSRTSGNHEQYF.

CDR3 in DNA: TGCAGTGCTTCGAGGGGGGGCGTGACTGAAGCTTTCTTT. This encodes CSASRGGVTEAFF. This chain connects TRBV20-1 to TRBJ1-1; D may be TRBD1 (6 bases). The CDR3 consists of 13 residues. Trimming removed 5 bases at V and 5 bases at J, with 15 bases between. Germline-derived CDR1 and CDR2 are DFQATT and SNEGSKA (reference sequence).

The CDR3 region is CASSLEVRDEQFF. DNA for the CDR3: TGTGCCAGCAGCTTAGAAGTTAGGGATGAGCAGTTCTTC. This chain joins TRBV7-2 and TRBJ2-1; D not certain. Per the germline V gene, CDR1 is SGHTA and CDR2 is FQGNSA. The CDR3 runs to 13 residues. Trimming shortened V by 1 base and J by 8 bases, and 9 bases separated the two germline ends.

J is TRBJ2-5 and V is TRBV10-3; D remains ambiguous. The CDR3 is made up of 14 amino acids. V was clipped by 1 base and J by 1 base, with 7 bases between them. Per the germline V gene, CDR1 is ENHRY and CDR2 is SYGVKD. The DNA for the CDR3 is TGTGCCATCAGTGAGTTCCCCTCCCAAGAGACCCAGTACTTC. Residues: CAISEFPSQETQYF.

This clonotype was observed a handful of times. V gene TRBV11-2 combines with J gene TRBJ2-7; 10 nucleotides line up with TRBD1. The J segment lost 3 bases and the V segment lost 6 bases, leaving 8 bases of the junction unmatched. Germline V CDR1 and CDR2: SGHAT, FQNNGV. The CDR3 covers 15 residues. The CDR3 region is CASSSNRDRGYEQYF. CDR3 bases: TGTGCCAGCAGTTCGAACCGGGACAGGGGCTACGAGCAGTACTTC.

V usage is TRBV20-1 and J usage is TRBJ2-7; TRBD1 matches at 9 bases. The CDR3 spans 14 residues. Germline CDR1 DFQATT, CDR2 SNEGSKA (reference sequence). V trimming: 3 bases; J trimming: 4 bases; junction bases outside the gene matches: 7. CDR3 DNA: TGCAGTGCTAGCGGCGGGACAGGGACGTACGAGCAGTACTTC. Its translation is CSASGGTGTYEQYF.

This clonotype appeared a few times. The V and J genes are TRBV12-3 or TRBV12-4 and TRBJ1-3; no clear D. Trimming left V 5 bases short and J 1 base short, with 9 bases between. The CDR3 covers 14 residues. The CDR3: CASSQWLSGNTIYF. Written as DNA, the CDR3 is TGTGCCAGCAGTCAGTGGTTATCTGGAAACACCATATATTTT.

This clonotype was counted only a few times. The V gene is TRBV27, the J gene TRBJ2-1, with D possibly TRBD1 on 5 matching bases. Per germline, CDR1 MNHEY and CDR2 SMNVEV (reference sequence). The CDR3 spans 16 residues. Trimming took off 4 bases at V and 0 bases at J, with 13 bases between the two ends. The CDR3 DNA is TGTGCCAGCAGTTCAAGGACAAGGAGCTCCTACAATGAGCAGTTCTTC. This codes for CASSSRTRSSYNEQFF.

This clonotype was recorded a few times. For the CDR3, the DNA is TGCAGTGCTAGAGACCGGATCCAGCAGGAGCAGTACTTC. Translating gives CSARDRIQQEQYF. The V and J genes are TRBV20-1 and TRBJ2-7; D not resolved. The CDR3 sequence is 13 residues long. Trimming removed 0 bases at V and 7 bases at J, with 13 bases between. Germline values: CDR1 DFQATT, CDR2 SNEGSKA (reference sequence).

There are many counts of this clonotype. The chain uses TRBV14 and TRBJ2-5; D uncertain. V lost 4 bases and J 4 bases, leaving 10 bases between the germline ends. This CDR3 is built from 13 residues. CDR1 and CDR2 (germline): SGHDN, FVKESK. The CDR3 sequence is CASSRQTRETQYF. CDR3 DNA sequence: TGTGCCAGCAGCCGCCAGACGCGAGAGACCCAGTACTTC.

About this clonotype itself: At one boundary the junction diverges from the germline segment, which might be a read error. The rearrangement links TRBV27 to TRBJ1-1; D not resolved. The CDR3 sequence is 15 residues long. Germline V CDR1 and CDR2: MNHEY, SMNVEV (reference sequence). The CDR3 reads CASSLSSGWNTEAFF. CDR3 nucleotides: TGTGCCAGCAGTCTATCTTCAGGATGGAACACTGAAGCTTTCTTT.

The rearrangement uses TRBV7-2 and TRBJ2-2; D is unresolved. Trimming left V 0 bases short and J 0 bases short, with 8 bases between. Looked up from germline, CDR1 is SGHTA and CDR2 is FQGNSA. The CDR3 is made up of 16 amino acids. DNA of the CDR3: TGTGCCAGCAGCTTAGCAGTGTTCGCGAACACCGGGGAGCTGTTTTTT. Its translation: CASSLAVFANTGELFF.

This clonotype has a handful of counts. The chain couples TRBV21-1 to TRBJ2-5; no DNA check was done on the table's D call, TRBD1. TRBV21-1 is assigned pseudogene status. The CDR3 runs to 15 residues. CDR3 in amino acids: CASSSSGTGQETQYF. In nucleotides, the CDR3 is TGTGCCAGCAGCTCTTCCGGGACAGGGCAAGAGACCCAGTACTTC.

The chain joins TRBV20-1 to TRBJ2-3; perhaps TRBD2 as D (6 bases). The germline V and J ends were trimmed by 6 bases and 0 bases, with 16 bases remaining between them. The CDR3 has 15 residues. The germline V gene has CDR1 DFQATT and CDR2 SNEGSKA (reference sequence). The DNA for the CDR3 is TGCAGTGCCGTCGGGAGACCACCTAGCACAGATACGCAGTATTTT. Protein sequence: CSAVGRPPSTDTQYF.

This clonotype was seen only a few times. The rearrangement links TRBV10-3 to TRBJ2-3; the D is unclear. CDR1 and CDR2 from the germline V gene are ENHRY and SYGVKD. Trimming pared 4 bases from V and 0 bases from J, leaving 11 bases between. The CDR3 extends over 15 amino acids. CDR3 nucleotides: TGTGCCATCAGTGTCTCCAGTTCTAGCACAGATACGCAGTATTTT. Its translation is CAISVSSSSTDTQYF.

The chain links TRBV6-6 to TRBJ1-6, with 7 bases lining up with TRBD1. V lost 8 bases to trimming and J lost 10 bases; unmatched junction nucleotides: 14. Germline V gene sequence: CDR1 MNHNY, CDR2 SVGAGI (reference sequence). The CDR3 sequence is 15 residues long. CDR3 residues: CASDRAQGLYSPLHF. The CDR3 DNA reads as TGTGCCAGCGACAGGGCGCAGGGATTGTACTCACCCCTCCACTTT.